This entry concerns a single TCR beta chain. Its antigen is not identified. cDNA carried unique molecular identifiers, and a universal primer site was added by template switching. TCRdb re-derived calls from the 5' RACE reads in MiXCR, one entry per CDR3 protein. This table holds hundreds of thousands of distinct CDR3 sequences, 24% found once. V was clipped by 6 bases and J by 2 bases, with 18 bases between them. Germline loops: CDR1 ENHRY, CDR2 SYGVKD. The CDR3 runs to 16 residues. These data come from a study of identical twins. Study-level results: Out-of-frame TCR alpha sharing observed in monozygotic twins exceeded model estimates.

The data also belong to a second study, concerning T cells expressing NK-cell markers.

This clonotype originated in a woman in her late teens or twenties in good health. The rearrangement uses TRBV10-3 and TRBJ2-3; a possible D gene is TRBD2 (5 bases). The source material was CD4+ T cells sorted from blood. The CDR3 coding sequence is TGTGCCATCAGCCCTCGGGTAGGACTTTCCACAGATACGCAGTATTTT. Amino acid sequence: CAISPRVGLSTDTQYF.